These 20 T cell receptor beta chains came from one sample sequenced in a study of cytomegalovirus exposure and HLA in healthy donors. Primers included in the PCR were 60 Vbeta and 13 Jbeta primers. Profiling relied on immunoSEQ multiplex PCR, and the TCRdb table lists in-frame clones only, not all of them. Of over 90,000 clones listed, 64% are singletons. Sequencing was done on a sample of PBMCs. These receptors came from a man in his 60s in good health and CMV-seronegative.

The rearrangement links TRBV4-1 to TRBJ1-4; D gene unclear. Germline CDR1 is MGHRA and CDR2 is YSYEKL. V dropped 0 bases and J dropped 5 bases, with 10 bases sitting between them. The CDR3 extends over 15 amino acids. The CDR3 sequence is CASSQDEGANEKLFF. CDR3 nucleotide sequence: TGCGCCAGCAGCCAAGATGAGGGCGCGAATGAAAAACTGTTTTTT.

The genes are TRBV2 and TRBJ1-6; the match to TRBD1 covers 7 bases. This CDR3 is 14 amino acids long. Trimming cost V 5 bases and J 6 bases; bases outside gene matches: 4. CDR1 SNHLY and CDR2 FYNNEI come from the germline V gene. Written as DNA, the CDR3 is TGTGCCAGCAGTCGACAGGGAGCTAATTCACCCCTCCACTTT. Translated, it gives CASSRQGANSPLHF.

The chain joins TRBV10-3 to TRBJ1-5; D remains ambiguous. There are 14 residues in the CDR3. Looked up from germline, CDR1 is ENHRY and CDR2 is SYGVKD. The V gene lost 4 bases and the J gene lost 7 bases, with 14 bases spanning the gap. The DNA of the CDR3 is TGTGCCATCAGTGCCGACCCCACGGGGCAGCCCCAGCATTTT. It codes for CAISADPTGQPQHF.

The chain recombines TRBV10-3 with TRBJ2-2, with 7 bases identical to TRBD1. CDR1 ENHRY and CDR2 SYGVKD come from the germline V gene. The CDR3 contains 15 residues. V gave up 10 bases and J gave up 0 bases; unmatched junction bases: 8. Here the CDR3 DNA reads TGTGCCACCTCAACCGGGACAGCGAACACCGGGGAGCTGTTTTTT. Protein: CATSTGTANTGELFF.

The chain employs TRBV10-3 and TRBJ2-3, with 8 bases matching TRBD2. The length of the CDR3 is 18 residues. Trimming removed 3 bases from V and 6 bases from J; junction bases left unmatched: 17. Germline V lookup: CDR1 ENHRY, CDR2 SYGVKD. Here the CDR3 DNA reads TGTGCCATCAGTGAAATGAAAGCCGCGGGAGGACTTTCGGATACGCAGTATTTT. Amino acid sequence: CAISEMKAAGGLSDTQYF.

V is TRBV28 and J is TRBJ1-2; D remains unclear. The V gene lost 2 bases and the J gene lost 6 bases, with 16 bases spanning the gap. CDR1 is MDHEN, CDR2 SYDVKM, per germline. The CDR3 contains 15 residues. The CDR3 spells CASSLVGAGDHGYTF. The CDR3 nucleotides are TGTGCCAGCAGTTTAGTGGGAGCAGGCGATCATGGCTACACCTTC.

In DNA, the CDR3 is TGTGCCAGCAGCTCCGGGACAGGGGGCTCTGGGGCCAACGTCCTGACTTTC. It codes for CASSSGTGGSGANVLTF. The chain uses TRBV7-7 and TRBJ2-6; 11 bases line up with TRBD1. V was pared by 4 bases and J by 0 bases, with 2 bases of the junction left unmatched. Per germline, CDR1 SSHAT and CDR2 FNYEAQ (reference sequence). The CDR3 is 17 residues long.

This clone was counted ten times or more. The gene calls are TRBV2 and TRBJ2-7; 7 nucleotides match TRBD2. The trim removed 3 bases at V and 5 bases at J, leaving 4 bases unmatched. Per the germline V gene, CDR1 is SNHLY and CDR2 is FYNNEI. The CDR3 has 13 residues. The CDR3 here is CASSELADHEQYF. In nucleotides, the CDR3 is TGTGCCAGCAGTGAGCTAGCGGACCACGAGCAGTACTTC.

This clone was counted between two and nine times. The CDR3 DNA sequence: TGTGCCAGCAGCCAACGACTAGCGGGAGGGAGCACAGATACGCAGTATTTT. Translation: CASSQRLAGGSTDTQYF. The chain carries TRBV13 and TRBJ2-3; 14 nucleotides line up with TRBD2. The CDR3 spans 17 residues. Trimming at V came to 5 bases and at J to 0 bases, leaving 4 bases not matched to a gene. Germline-derived CDR1 and CDR2 are PRHDT and FYEKMQ (reference sequence).

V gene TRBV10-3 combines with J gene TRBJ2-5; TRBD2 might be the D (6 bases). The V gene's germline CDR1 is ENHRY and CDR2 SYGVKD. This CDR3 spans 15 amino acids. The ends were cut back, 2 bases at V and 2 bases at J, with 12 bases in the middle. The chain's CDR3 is CAISEGGLTQETQYF. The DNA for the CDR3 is TGTGCCATCAGTGAGGGGGGACTTACTCAAGAGACCCAGTACTTC.

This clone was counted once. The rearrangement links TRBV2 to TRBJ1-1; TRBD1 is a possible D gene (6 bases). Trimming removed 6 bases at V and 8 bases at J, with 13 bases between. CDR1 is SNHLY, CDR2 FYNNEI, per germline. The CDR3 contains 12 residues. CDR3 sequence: CASRGEGGEAFF. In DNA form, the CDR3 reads TGTGCCAGCAGAGGAGAAGGGGGAGAAGCTTTCTTT.

CDR3 coding DNA: TGTGCCAGATCTGAGGTCACTGAAGCTTTCTTT. Encoded protein: CARSEVTEAFF. The gene calls are TRBV7-9 and TRBJ1-1, with D unresolved. Between the trimmed V and J ends, which lost 9 bases and 4 bases, there was a span of 9 bases. CDR1 is SEHNR, CDR2 FQNEAQ, per germline (reference sequence). The length of the CDR3 is 11 residues.

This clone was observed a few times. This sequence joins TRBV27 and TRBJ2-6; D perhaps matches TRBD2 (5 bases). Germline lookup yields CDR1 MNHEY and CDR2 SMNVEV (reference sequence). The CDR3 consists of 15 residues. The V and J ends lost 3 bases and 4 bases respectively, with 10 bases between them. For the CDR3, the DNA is TGTGCCAGCAGTTTTGAGGGCCTCGGGGCCAACGTCCTGACTTTC. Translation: CASSFEGLGANVLTF. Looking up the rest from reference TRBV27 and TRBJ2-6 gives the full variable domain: EAQVTQNPRYLITVTGKKLTVTCSQNMNHEYMSWYRQDPGLGLRQIYYSMNVEVTDKGDVPEGYKVSRKEKRNFPLILESPSPNQTSLYFCASSFEGLGANVLTFGAGSRLTVL.

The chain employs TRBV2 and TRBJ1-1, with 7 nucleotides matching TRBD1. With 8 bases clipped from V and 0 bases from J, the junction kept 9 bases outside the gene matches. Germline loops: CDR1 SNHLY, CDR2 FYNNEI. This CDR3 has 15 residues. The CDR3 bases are TGTGCCAGCCGTCCGACGGGGACAGTGAACACTGAAGCTTTCTTT. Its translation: CASRPTGTVNTEAFF.

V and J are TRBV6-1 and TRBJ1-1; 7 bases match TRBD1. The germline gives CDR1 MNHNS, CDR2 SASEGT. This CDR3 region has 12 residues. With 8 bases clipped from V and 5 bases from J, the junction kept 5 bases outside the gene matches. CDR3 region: CASYRGRTEAFF. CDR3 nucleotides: TGTGCCAGCTACAGGGGAAGGACTGAAGCTTTCTTT.

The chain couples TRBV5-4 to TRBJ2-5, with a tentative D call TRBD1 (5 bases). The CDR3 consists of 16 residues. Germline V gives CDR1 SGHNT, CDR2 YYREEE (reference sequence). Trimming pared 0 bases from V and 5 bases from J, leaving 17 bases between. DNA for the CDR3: TGTGCCAGCAGCTTGGATCAGGCAGGGTTTTCCGAGACCCAGTACTTC. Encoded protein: CASSLDQAGFSETQYF.

CDR3 protein: CASRPGLDVASYNEQFF. As DNA, the CDR3 is TGTGCCAGCAGACCGGGACTAGACGTCGCCTCCTACAATGAGCAGTTCTTC. The V and J genes are TRBV5-4 and TRBJ2-1, with TRBD2 matching 8 bases. Trimming at V came to 5 bases and at J to 0 bases, leaving 10 bases not matched to a gene. Germline CDR1 SGHNT, CDR2 YYREEE (reference sequence). The CDR3 covers 17 residues.

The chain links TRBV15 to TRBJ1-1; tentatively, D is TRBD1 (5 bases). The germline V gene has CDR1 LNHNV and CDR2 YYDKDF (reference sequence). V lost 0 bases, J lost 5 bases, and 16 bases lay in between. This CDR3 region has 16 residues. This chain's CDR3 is CATSRDPAGGRTEAFF. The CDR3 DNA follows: TGTGCCACCAGCAGAGACCCGGCGGGGGGGAGGACTGAAGCTTTCTTT.

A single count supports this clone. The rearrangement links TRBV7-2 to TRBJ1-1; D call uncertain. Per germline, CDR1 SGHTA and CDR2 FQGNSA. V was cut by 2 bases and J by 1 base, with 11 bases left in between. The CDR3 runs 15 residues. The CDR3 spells CASSLQRYGNTEAFF. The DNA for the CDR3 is TGTGCCAGCAGCTTACAGCGGTATGGGAACACTGAAGCTTTCTTT.

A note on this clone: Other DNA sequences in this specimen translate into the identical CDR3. For the CDR3, the DNA is TGTGCCAGCAGCGTAGGGCGGGGCGTTTCTGATCAGCCCCAGCATTTT. As protein: CASSVGRGVSDQPQHF. The chain carries TRBV9 and TRBJ1-5; weak D call: TRBD1 (5 bases). Trimming stripped 0 bases from V and 5 bases from J, with 15 bases between. CDR3 length equals 16 residues. CDR1 is SGDLS and CDR2 is YYNGEE in the germline V gene. Full variable domain (missing parts from reference TRBV9 and TRBJ1-5): DSGVTQTPKHLITATGQRVTLRCSPRSGDLSVYWYQQSLDQGLQFLIQYYNGEERAKGNILERFSAQQFPDLHSELNLSSLELGDSALYFCASSVGRGVSDQPQHFGDGTRLSIL.